The 17 T cell receptor beta chains presented below share a single source sample, sequenced in a study of metastatic and nonmetastatic thyroid tumors. Using MiXCR, TCRdb reanalyzed the PCR reads. The data hold tens of thousands of clones, with about 30% observed a single time. There were no patients who had received any treatment before thyroid surgery. Sequenced: blood. The origin of the receptors is a female donor with papillary thyroid cancer or a benign thyroid nodule (not recorded which). Some clones in this sample may be carry-over from other donors' samples.

This clone showed up many times. The chain carries TRBV29-1 and TRBJ2-6, with 9 positions matching TRBD1. Germline V lookup: CDR1 SQVTM, CDR2 ANQGSEA. The CDR3 extends over 17 amino acids. J lost 2 bases, V lost 8 bases, and 13 bases had no gene match. CDR3 sequence: CSSSQGTGKTGANVLTF. CDR3 nucleotide sequence: TGCAGCTCCAGCCAGGGGACAGGGAAGACTGGGGCCAACGTCCTGACTTTC.

This clone was seen ten or more times. The V and J genes are TRBV28 and TRBJ1-5; TRBD1 might be the D (6 bases). V lost 2 bases, J lost 5 bases, and 19 bases lay in between. Germline CDR1 MDHEN, CDR2 SYDVKM. The CDR3 extends over 17 amino acids. In DNA, the CDR3 is TGTGCCAGCAGTTTACCACGAACAGGGTACGTGGATCAGCCCCAGCATTTT. Its translation: CASSLPRTGYVDQPQHF.

This clone was seen at least ten times. This CDR3 reads CASTTGAPAGYTF. CDR3 nucleotide sequence: TGTGCCAGTACGACCGGGGCCCCGGCTGGCTACACCTTC. This sequence joins TRBV28 and TRBJ1-2, with D tentatively TRBD1 (5 bases). Germline V gene lookup returns CDR1 MDHEN and CDR2 SYDVKM. The CDR3 consists of 13 residues. The V end lost 9 bases, the J end lost 7 bases, and 18 bases lay between the germline ends.

This clone was counted many times. V usage is TRBV6-5 and J usage is TRBJ2-3; TRBD2 matches at 9 bases. This CDR3 has 16 amino acids. The germline gives CDR1 MNHEY, CDR2 SVGAGI. Trimming cost V 2 bases and J 6 bases; bases outside gene matches: 9. CDR3 region: CASSYARSGGPDTQYF. DNA for the CDR3: TGTGCCAGCAGTTACGCCCGCAGCGGGGGGCCCGATACGCAGTATTTT.

This clone appeared a single time. The chain employs TRBV4-1 and TRBJ1-2; D remains ambiguous. Trimming removed 1 base from V and 7 bases from J, with 7 bases in between. Germline assignment: CDR1 MGHRA and CDR2 YSYEKL. The length of the CDR3 is 12 residues. For the CDR3, the DNA is TGCGCCAGCAGCCAAGGGTTCGGTGGCTACACCTTC. Amino acid sequence: CASSQGFGGYTF.

This clone ranks as medium-sized. V gene TRBV11-3 combines with J gene TRBJ1-3; D is ambiguous. This CDR3 comprises 17 residues. The germline V and J ends were trimmed by 6 bases and 4 bases, with 22 bases remaining between them. Germline V gives CDR1 SGHNT, CDR2 YENEEA. This CDR3 reads CASSYYRNRLGGNTIYF. In DNA form, the CDR3 reads TGTGCCAGCAGTTATTACCGGAACCGATTGGGCGGAAACACCATATATTTT.

V gene TRBV19 combines with J gene TRBJ2-2; 15 nucleotides align to TRBD2. The V segment lost 4 bases and the J segment 0 bases; nucleotides outside the gene matches: 6. The CDR3 is 19 residues long. Looked up from germline, CDR1 is LNHDA and CDR2 is SQIVND (reference sequence). This CDR3 reads CASSTLGLAGGPNTGELFF. CDR3 sequence (DNA): TGTGCCAGTAGTACCCTCGGACTAGCGGGAGGGCCGAACACCGGGGAGCTGTTTTTT. Full variable domain (rest looked up from reference TRBV19 and TRBJ2-2): DGGITQSPKYLFRKEGQNVTLSCEQNLNHDAMYWYRQDPGQGLRLIYYSQIVNDFQKGDIAEGYSVSREKKESFPLTVTSAQKNPTAFYLCASSTLGLAGGPNTGELFFGEGSRLTVL.

By sample share, this clone is medium-sized. This chain joins TRBV6-1 and TRBJ1-6; TRBD1 matches 7 bases. Germline V lookup: CDR1 MNHNS, CDR2 SASEGT. The CDR3 spans 19 residues. Trimming at V came to 4 bases and at J to 7 bases, leaving 19 bases not matched to a gene. The CDR3 DNA is TGTGCCAGCAGTGCCAATAGCCTACAGGGGCCCCGGGGGAATTCACCCCTCCACTTT. This translates into CASSANSLQGPRGNSPLHF.

This clone was observed at least ten times. The chain joins TRBV6-2 or TRBV6-3 to TRBJ2-7, with D hard to call. The CDR3 is 11 residues long. V was cut by 7 bases and J by 3 bases, with 7 bases left in between. Germline lookup yields CDR1 MNHEY and CDR2 SVGEGT. Here the CDR3 reads CASNIGYEQYF. As DNA, the CDR3 is TGTGCCAGCAATATAGGCTACGAGCAGTACTTC.

This clone was seen ten or more times. This chain links TRBV6-2 or TRBV6-3 with TRBJ2-5; no firm D call. CDR1 and CDR2 (germline): MNHEY, SVGEGT. Deletions cut 9 bases from V and 1 base from J, with 15 bases between. This CDR3 has 14 amino acids. Written as DNA, the CDR3 is TGTGCCAGTAGCAGATCGGAACCCCAAGAGACCCAGTACTTC. Amino acid sequence: CASSRSEPQETQYF.

This chain joins TRBV5-1 and TRBJ2-6, with D perhaps matching TRBD2 (6 bases). The CDR3 sequence is 17 residues long. Germline lookup yields CDR1 SGHRS and CDR2 YFSETQ. V lost 1 base, J lost 0 bases, and 11 bases lay in between. CDR3 amino acids: CASSLLAVNSGANVLTF. The DNA of the CDR3 is TGCGCCAGCAGCTTGTTAGCGGTCAACTCTGGGGCCAACGTCCTGACTTTC.

This clone was recorded at least ten times. The chain couples TRBV24-1 to TRBJ2-7; possibly TRBD1 for D (6 bases). V shed 6 bases and J shed 2 bases, with 13 bases lying between them. From germline, CDR1 is KGHDR and CDR2 SFDVKD. The CDR3 is 14 residues long. As DNA, the CDR3 is TGTGCCACCAGTCGGGGCAGGGGTGCCTACGAGCAGTACTTC. Residues: CATSRGRGAYEQYF.

This clone showed up many times. The CDR3 region is CASSTRLGSQHF. The CDR3 bases are TGTGCCAGTAGTACCCGTTTGGGGTCCCAGCATTTT. The gene calls are TRBV19 and TRBJ1-5; D remains ambiguous. The CDR3 is 12 amino acids. V gave up 4 bases and J gave up 11 bases, with 12 bases separating them. Germline lookup yields CDR1 LNHDA and CDR2 SQIVND (reference sequence). The variable domain in full, completed from reference TRBV19 and TRBJ1-5, reads DGGITQSPKYLFRKEGQNVTLSCEQNLNHDAMYWYRQDPGQGLRLIYYSQIVNDFQKGDIAEGYSVSREKKESFPLTVTSAQKNPTAFYLCASSTRLGSQHFGDGTRLSIL.

Details on this clone: Just one base apart from a much larger clone, this may be a read error. V and J are TRBV5-4 and TRBJ2-3, with D possibly TRBD2 on 8 matching bases. Trimming stripped 3 bases from V and 3 bases from J, with 26 bases between. Per germline, CDR1 SGHNT and CDR2 YYREEE (reference sequence). This CDR3 is 19 amino acids long. The CDR3 loop is CASSWQGGRLAWVTDTQYF. CDR3 DNA: TGTGCCAGCAGCTGGCAGGGGGGCCGACTAGCGTGGGTGACAGATACGCAGTATTTT.

In this sample, this clone turned up many times. The chain recombines TRBV7-8 with TRBJ2-7, with 8 bases lining up with TRBD2. V lost 3 bases and J lost 5; bases outside the gene matches: 3. In germline, CDR1 is SGHVS, CDR2 FQNEAQ. The CDR3 contains 13 residues. CDR3 DNA: TGTGCCAGCAGCTTGCGGGAGGTCGACGAGCAGTACTTC. It is translated as CASSLREVDEQYF.

This chain joins TRBV6-2 or TRBV6-3 and TRBJ1-3, with D unresolved. This CDR3 has 10 residues. V gave up 10 bases and J gave up 4 bases, with 5 bases separating them. Looked up from germline, CDR1 is MNHEY and CDR2 is SVGEGT. The CDR3 region is CATDGNTIYF. CDR3 coding DNA: TGTGCCACCGACGGAAACACCATATATTTT.

This clone has ten or more counts. A read error may explain this, as a much larger clone is one base away. The chain links TRBV5-1 to TRBJ1-1, with TRBD1 matching 7 bases. CDR1 and CDR2 from the germline V gene are SGHRS and YFSETQ. CDR3 length equals 14 residues. The CDR3: CAGSFDRVGTEAFF. The CDR3 nucleotides are TGCGCCGGCAGCTTTGACAGGGTAGGCACTGAAGCTTTCTTT.